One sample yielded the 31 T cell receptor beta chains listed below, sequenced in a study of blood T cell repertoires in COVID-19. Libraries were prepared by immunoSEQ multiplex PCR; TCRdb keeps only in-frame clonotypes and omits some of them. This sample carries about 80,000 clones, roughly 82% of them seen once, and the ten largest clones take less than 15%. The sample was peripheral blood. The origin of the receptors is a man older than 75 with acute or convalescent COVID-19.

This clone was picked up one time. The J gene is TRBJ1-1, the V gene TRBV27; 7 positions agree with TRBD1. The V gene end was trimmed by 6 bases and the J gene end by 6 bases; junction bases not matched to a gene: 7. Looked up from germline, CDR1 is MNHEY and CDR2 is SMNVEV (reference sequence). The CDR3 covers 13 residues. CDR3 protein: CASRYQGGAEAFF. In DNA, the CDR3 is TGTGCCAGCAGGTACCAAGGGGGCGCTGAAGCTTTCTTT.

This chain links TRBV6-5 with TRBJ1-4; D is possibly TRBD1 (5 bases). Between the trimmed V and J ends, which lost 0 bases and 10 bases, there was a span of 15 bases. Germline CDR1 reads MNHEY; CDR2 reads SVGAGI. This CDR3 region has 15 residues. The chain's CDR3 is CASSYSGNGGTKLFF. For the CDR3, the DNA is TGTGCCAGCAGTTACTCTGGGAACGGCGGGACAAAACTGTTTTTT.

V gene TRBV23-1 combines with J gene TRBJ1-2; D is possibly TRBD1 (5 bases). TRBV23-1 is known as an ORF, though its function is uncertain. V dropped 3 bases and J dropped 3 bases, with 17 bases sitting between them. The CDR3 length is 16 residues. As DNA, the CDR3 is TGCGCCAGCAGTCACACCACGCGGGGCTGGGACTATGGCTACACCTTC. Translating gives CASSHTTRGWDYGYTF.

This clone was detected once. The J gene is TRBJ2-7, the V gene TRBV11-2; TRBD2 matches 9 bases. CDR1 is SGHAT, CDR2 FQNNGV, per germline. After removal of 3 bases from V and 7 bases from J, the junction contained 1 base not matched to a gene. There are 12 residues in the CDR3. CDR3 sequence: CASSFLAGEQYF. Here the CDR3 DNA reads TGTGCCAGCAGCTTTCTAGCGGGGGAGCAGTACTTC.

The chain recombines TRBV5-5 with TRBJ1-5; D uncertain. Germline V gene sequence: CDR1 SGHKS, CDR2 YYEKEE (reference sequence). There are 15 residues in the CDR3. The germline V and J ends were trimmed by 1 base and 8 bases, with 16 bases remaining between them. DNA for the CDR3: TGTGCCAGCAGCTTGTCTCACACGCCATACGAGCCCCAGCATTTT. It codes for CASSLSHTPYEPQHF.

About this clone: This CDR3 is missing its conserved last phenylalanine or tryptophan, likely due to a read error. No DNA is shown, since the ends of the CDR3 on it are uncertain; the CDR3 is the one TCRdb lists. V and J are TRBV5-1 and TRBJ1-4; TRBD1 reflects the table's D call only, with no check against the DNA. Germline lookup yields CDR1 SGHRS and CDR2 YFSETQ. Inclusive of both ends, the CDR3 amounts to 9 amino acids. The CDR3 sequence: CASSKDRVA.

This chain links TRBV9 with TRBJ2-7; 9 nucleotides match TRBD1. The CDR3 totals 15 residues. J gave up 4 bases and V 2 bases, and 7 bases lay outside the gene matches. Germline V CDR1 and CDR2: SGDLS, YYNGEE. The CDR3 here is CASSVTPGQGYEQYF. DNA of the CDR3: TGTGCCAGCAGCGTCACCCCGGGACAGGGTTACGAGCAGTACTTC.

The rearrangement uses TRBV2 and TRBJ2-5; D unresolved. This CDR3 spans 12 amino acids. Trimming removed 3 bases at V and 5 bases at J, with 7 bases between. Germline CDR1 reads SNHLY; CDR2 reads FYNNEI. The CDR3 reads CASSELEETQYF. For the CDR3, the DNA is TGTGCCAGCAGTGAGTTAGAGGAGACCCAGTACTTC. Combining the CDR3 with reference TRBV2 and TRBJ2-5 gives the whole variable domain EPEVTQTPSHQVTQMGQEVILRCVPISNHLYFYWYRQILGQKVEFLVSFYNNEISEKSEIFDDQFSVERPDGSNFTLKIRSTKLEDSAMYFCASSELEETQYFGPGTRLLVL.

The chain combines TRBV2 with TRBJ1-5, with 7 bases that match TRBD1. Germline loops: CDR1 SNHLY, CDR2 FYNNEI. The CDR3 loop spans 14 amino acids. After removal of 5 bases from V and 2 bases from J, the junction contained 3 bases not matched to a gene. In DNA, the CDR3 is TGTGCCAGCAGTTCTACAGGGGGCAATCAGCCCCAGCATTTT. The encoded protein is CASSSTGGNQPQHF.

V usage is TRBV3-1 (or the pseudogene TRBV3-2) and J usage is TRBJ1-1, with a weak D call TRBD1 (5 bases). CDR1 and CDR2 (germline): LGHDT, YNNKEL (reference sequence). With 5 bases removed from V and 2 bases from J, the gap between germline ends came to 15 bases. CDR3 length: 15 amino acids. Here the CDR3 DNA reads TGTGCCAGCAGCTCAACCAGGGTGGTAAACACTGAAGCTTTCTTT. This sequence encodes CASSSTRVVNTEAFF.

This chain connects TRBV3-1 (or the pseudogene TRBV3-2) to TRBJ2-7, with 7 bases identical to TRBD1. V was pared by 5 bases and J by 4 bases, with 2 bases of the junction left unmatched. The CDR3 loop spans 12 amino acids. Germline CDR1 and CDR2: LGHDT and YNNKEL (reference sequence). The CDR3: CASSWGQYEQYF. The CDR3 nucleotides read TGTGCCAGCAGCTGGGGACAGTACGAGCAGTACTTC.

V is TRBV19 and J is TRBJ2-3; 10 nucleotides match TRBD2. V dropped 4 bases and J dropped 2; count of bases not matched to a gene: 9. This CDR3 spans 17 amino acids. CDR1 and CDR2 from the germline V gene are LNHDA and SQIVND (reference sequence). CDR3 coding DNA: TGTGCCAGTAGTAGGGCTAGCGGGGGATCCGACACAGATACGCAGTATTTT. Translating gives CASSRASGGSDTDTQYF.

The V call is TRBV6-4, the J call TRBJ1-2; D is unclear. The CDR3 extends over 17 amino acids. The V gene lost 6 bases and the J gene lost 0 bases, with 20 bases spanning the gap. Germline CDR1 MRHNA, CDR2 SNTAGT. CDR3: CASRNPRPSGANYGYTF. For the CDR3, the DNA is TGTGCCAGCAGAAACCCTCGGCCGTCAGGCGCTAACTATGGCTACACCTTC.

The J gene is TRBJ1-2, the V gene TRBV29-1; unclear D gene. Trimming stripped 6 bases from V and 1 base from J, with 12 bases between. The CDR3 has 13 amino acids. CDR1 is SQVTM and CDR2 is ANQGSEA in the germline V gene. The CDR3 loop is CSVAAQLNYGYTF. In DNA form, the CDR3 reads TGCAGCGTGGCCGCACAGCTTAACTATGGCTACACCTTC.

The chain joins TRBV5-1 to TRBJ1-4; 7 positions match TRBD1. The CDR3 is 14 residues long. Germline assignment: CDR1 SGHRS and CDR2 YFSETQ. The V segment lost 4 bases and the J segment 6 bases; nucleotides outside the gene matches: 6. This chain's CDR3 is CASSLGQADEKLFF. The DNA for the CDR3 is TGCGCCAGCAGCCTCGGACAGGCCGATGAAAAACTGTTTTTT.

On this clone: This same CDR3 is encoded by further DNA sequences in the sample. CDR3 amino acids: CASSVQVNTEAFF. As DNA, the CDR3 is TGTGCCAGCAGTGTACAGGTGAACACTGAAGCTTTCTTT. The chain carries TRBV9 and TRBJ1-1; D perhaps matches TRBD1 (5 bases). V was clipped by 5 bases and J by 0 bases, with 8 bases between them. CDR1 SGDLS and CDR2 YYNGEE come from the germline V gene. The CDR3 loop spans 13 amino acids.

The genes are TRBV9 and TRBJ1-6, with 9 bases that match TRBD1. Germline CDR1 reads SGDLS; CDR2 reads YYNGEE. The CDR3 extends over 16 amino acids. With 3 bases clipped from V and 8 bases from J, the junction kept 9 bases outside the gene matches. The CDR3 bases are TGTGCCAGCAGCGCAATGGGACAGGGATTCGATTCACCCCTCCACTTT. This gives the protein CASSAMGQGFDSPLHF.

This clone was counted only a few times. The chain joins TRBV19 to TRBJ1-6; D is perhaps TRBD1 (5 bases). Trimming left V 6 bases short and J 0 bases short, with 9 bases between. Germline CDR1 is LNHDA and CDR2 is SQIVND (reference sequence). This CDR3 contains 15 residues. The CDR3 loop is CASSGGPSYNSPLHF. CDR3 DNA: TGTGCCAGTAGCGGGGGACCCTCCTATAATTCACCCCTCCACTTT.

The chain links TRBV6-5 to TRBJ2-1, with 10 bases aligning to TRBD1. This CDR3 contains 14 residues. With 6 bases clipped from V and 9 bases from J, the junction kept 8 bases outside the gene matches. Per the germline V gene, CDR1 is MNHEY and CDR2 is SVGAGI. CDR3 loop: CASRDRGAEGEQFF. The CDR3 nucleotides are TGTGCCAGCAGGGACAGGGGGGCAGAGGGTGAGCAGTTCTTC.

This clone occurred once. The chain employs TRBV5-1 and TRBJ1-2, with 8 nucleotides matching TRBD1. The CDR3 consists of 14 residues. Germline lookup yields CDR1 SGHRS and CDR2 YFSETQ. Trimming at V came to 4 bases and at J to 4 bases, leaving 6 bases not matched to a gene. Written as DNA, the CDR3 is TGCGCCAGCAGCGACCCGGGACAGGCCTATGGCTACACCTTC. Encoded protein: CASSDPGQAYGYTF.

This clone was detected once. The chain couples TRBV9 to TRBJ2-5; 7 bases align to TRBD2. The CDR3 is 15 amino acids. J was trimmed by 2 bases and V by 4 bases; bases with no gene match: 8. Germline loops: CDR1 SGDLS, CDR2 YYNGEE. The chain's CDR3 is CASSLGGTLQETQYF. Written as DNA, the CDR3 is TGTGCCAGCAGCCTCGGGGGGACCCTACAAGAGACCCAGTACTTC. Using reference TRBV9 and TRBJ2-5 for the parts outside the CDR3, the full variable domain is DSGVTQTPKHLITATGQRVTLRCSPRSGDLSVYWYQQSLDQGLQFLIQYYNGEERAKGNILERFSAQQFPDLHSELNLSSLELGDSALYFCASSLGGTLQETQYFGPGTRLLVL.

CDR3 in DNA: TGTGCCAGCAGTTCCTTCGGACAGAGTAACACTGAAGCTTTCTTT. As protein: CASSSFGQSNTEAFF. The chain has TRBV6-5 and TRBJ1-1; maybe TRBD1 (6 bases). The germline CDR1 and CDR2 sequences are MNHEY and SVGAGI. CDR3 length equals 15 residues. The V end was cut by 4 bases, the J end by 2 bases, with 14 bases between.

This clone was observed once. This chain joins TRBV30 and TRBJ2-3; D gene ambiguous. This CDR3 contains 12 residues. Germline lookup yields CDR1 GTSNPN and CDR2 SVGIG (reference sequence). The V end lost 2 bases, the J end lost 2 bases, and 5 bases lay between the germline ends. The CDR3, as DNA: TGTGCCTGGAGTAGAGACACAGATACGCAGTATTTT. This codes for CAWSRDTDTQYF.

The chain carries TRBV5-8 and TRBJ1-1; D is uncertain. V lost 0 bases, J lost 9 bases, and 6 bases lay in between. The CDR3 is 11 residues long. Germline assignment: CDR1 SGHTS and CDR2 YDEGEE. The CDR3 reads CASSLGGKAFF. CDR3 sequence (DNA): TGTGCCAGCAGCTTGGGAGGGAAAGCTTTCTTT. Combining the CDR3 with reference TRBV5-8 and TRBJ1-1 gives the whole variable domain EAGVTQSPTHLIKTRGQQATLRCSPISGHTSVYWYQQALGLGLQFLLWYDEGEERNRGNFPPRFSGRQFPNYSSELNVNALELEDSALYLCASSLGGKAFFGQGTRLTVV.

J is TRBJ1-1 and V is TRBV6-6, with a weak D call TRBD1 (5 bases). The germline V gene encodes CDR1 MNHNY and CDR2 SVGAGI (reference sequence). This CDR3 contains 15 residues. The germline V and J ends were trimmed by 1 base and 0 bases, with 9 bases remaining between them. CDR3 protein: CASSYFPGMNTEAFF. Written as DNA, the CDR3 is TGTGCCAGCAGTTACTTCCCAGGGATGAACACTGAAGCTTTCTTT.

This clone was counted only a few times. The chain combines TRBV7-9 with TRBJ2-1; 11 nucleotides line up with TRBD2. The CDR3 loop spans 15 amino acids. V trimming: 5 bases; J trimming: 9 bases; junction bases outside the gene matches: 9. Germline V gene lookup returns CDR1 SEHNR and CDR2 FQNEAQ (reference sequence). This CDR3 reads CASSLSGGAFSEQFF. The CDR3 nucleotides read TGTGCCAGCAGCCTTAGCGGGGGGGCCTTCAGTGAGCAGTTCTTC.

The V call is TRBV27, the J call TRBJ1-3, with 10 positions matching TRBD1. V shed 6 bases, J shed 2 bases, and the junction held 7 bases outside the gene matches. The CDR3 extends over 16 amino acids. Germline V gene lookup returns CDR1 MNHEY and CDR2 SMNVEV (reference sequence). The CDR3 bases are TGTGCCAGCAGCAAATCGGGGACAGGGGCTGGAAACACCATATATTTT. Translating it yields CASSKSGTGAGNTIYF.

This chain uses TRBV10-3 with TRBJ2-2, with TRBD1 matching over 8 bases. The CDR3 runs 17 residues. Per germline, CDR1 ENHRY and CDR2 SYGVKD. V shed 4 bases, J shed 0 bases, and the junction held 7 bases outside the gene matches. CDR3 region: CAISGGQAYANTGELFF. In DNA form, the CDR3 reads TGTGCCATCAGTGGGGGACAGGCCTACGCGAACACCGGGGAGCTGTTTTTT.

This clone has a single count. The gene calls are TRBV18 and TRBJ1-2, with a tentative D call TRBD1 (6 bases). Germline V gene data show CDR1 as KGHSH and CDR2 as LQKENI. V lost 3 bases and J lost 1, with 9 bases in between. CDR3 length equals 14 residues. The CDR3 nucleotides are TGTGCCAGCTCACCGCCGGACAGTAACTATGGCTACACCTTC. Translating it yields CASSPPDSNYGYTF.

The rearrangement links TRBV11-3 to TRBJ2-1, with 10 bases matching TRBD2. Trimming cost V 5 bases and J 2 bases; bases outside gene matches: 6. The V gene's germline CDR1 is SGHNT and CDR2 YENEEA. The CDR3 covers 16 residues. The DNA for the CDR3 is TGTGCCAGCAGCCCAGGACTAGCGGCCGCCTACAATGAGCAGTTCTTC. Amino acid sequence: CASSPGLAAAYNEQFF.

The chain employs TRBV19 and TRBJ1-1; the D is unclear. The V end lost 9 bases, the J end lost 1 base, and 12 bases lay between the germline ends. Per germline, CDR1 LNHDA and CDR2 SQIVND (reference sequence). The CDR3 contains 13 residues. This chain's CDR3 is CASKLNQNTEAFF. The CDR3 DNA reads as TGTGCCAGCAAGCTGAATCAGAACACTGAAGCTTTCTTT.